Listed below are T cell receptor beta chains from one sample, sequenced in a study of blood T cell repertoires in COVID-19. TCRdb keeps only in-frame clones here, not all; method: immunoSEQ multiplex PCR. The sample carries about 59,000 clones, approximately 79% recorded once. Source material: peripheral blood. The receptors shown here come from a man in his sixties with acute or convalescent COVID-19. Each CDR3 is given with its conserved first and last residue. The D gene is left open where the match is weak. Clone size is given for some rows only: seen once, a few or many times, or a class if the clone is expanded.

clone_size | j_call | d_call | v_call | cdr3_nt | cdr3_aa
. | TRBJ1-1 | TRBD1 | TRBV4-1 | TGCGCCAGCAGCCCCGACAGGGGGAGAACGGCTGAAGCTTTCTTT | CASSPDRGRTAEAFF
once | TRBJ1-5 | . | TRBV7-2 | TGTGCCAGCAGCTTAAGCAGGGTTAGCAATCAGCCCCAGCATTTT | CASSLSRVSNQPQHF
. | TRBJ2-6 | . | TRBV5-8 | TGTGCCAGCAGCCAACTCTCTGGGGCCAACGTCCTGACTTTC | CASSQLSGANVLTF
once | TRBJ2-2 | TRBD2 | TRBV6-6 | TGTGCCAGCAGTCCTTTGCTAAGACTAGCGGGAAACACCGGGGAGCTGTTTTTT | CASSPLLRLAGNTGELFF
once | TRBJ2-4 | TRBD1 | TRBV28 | TGTGCCAGCAGTTTAGTTTCCACAGGGGGCTCCAAAAACATTCAGTACTTC | CASSLVSTGGSKNIQYF
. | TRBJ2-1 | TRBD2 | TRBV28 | TGTGCCAGCAGTTTATATCGGGAGGGCAAAAATGAGCAGTTCTTC | CASSLYREGKNEQFF
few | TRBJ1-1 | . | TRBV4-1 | TGCGCCAGCAGCCAGCAAATAGGGGACTCTGAAGCTTTCTTT | CASSQQIGDSEAFF
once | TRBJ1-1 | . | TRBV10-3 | TGTGCCATCAGTGAGGCGAATATGAACACTGAAGCTTTCTTT | CAISEANMNTEAFF
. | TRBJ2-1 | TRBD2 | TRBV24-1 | TGTGCCACCAGTGATACTAGCGGTCTCATAAACAATGAGCAGTTCTTC | CATSDTSGLINNEQFF
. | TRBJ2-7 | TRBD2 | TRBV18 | TGTGCCAGCTCCACGGGACTAGTTTCCTACGAGCAGTACTTC | CASSTGLVSYEQYF
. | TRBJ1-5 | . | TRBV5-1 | TGCGCCAGCAGCTTGACAGGGAGAGGCCAGCCCCAGCATTTT | CASSLTGRGQPQHF
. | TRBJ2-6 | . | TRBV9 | TGTGCCAGCGGGAGCTCTGGGGCCAACGTCCTGACTTTC | CASGSSGANVLTF
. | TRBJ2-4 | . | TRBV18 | TGTGCCAGCTCCCGAATGCCCAGCATCGGGGCCAAAAACATTCAGTACTTC | CASSRMPSIGAKNIQYF
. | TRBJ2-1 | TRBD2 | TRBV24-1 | TGTGCCACCAGTGACGGAGGGGGTAGCGGGAGCTACAATGAGCAGTTCTTC | CATSDGGGSGSYNEQFF
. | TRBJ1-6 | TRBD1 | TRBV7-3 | TGTGCCAGCAGCTTAAACAGGGGCGGTTCACCCCTCCACTTT | CASSLNRGGSPLHF
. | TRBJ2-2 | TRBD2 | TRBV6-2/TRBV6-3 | TGTGCCAGCAGTTCAGCGGGAGACACCGGGGAGCTGTTTTTT | CASSSAGDTGELFF
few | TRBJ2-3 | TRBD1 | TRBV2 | TGTGCCAGCAGCGGGGACAGGGGCTCAGATACGCAGTATTTT | CASSGDRGSDTQYF
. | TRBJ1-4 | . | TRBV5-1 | TGCGCCAGCAGCGTGGGAGAGTCGGGAAATGAAAAACTGTTTTTT | CASSVGESGNEKLFF
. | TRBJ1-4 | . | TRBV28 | TGTGCCAGCAGTTTCCCGCCCGCCAGGCTGAATGAAAAACTGTTTTTT | CASSFPPARLNEKLFF
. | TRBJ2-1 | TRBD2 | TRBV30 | TGTGCTTCAGCGGGAGGATACAATGAGCAGTTCTTC | CASAGGYNEQFF
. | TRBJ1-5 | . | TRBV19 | TGTGCCAGTAGTATATCCCAGGGGATAGGCCAGCCCCAGCATTTT | CASSISQGIGQPQHF
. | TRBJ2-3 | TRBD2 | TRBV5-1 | TGCGCCAGCAGCCTAGGACTAGCGGGAGGAACAGATACGCAGTATTTT | CASSLGLAGGTDTQYF
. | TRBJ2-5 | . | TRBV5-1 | TGCGCCAGCAGCTTCGACTTAACGTATCTTCCAGAGACCCAGTACTTC | CASSFDLTYLPETQYF
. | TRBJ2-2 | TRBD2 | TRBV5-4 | TGTGCCAGCAGCTCCTCAGGCGGGAGGGCCGGAATCGGGGAGCTGTTTTTT | CASSSSGGRAGIGELFF
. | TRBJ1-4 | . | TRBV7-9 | TGTGCCAGCAGCCCTGGAGGGGGGGATGAAAAACTGTTTTTT | CASSPGGGDEKLFF
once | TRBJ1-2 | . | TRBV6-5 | TGTGCCAGCAGTTACGACAGGCGGGGCTACACCTTC | CASSYDRRGYTF
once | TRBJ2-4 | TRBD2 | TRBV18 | TGTGCCAGCTCACCAGTCTACCGGGAGGGCCCCAAAAACATTCAGTACTTC | CASSPVYREGPKNIQYF
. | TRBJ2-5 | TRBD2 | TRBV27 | TGTGCCAGCAGTTTAATGTGGCCTAGCGGGATTCCCTTGGAGACCCAGTACTTC | CASSLMWPSGIPLETQYF
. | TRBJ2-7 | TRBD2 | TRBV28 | TGTGCCAGCCGACTAGCGGGAGCCCACGAGCAGTACTTC | CASRLAGAHEQYF
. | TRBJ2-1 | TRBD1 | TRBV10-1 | TGCGCCAGCAGTGACCCGGGACAGGGGGGCAATGAGCAGTTCTTC | CASSDPGQGGNEQFF
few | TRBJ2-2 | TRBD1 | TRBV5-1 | TGCGCCAGCAGCACATCCGGGACAGGGGTATTGTCCGGGGAGCTGTTTTTT | CASSTSGTGVLSGELFF
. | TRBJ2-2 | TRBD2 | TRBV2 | TGTGCCAGCAGTCCGGGACTAGCCCTCGAGCTGTTTTTT | CASSPGLALELFF
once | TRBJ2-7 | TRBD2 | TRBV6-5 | TGTGCCAGCAGTTCCCTAAGGGGAGGGTCCTACGAGCAGTACTTC | CASSSLRGGSYEQYF
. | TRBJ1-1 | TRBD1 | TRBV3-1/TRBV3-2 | TGTGCCAGCAGCCTCGGACAGGGGTCTGAAGCTTTCTTT | CASSLGQGSEAFF
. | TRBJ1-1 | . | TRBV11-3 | TGTGCCAGCAGCTTAGGAGGGAACACTGAAGCTTTCTTT | CASSLGGNTEAFF
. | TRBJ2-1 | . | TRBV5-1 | TGCGCCAGCAGCCCGAGACAGGTCCGCTCCTACAATGAGCAGTTCTTC | CASSPRQVRSYNEQFF
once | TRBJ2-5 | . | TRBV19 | TGTGCCAGGGTATACAGGGAAGAGACCCAGTACTTC | CARVYREETQYF
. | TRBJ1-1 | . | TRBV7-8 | TGTGCCAGCAGCCGGGGAGGGGCGCCTGAAGCTTTCTTT | CASSRGGAPEAFF
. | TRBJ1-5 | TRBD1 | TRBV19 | TGTGCCAGTAGTCCCGACAGGGGACCTCAGCCCCAGCATTTT | CASSPDRGPQPQHF
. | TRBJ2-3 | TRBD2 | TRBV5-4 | TGTGCCAGCAGCTTGGCGGGGACTAGCGGAGATACGCAGTATTTT | CASSLAGTSGDTQYF
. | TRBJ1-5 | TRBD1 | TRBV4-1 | TGCGCCAGCAGCCAAAGTGGACAGGGTCAACGTGGGCCCCAGCATTTT | CASSQSGQGQRGPQHF
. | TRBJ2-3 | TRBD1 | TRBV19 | TGTGCCAGTTCACAGGGGTATGAGGCAGATACGCAGTATTTT | CASSQGYEADTQYF
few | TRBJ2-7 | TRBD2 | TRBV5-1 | TGCGCCAGCAGCGTATTGGACGGGAGGGCAGGGGACGAGCAGTACTTC | CASSVLDGRAGDEQYF
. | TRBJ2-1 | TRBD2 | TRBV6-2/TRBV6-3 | TGTGCCAGCAGTAAAATTTCGGGACTAGCGATCTACAATGAGCAGTTCTTC | CASSKISGLAIYNEQFF
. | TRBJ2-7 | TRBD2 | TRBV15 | TGTGCCACCAGAAAGGACAGCGGACTAGCGGGAATTTACGAGCAGTACTTC | CATRKDSGLAGIYEQYF